The TCR beta chain under discussion was sequenced for a study of regulatory T cells in long-lasting Graves disease. The time point is: persistent/refractory GD, antithyroid drugs over 5 years with positive TRAb. Generation of the TCR library employed RNA extracted from PBMCs. Patients with Graves' disease were diagnosed by American Thyroid Association guidelines. Construction of the TCR beta libraries employed iRepertoire HTBI primers in conjunction with Arm-PCR of CDR3 regions. TCRdb recomputed calls from the multiplex PCR reads with MiXCR, one row per CDR3 protein. The sample includes about 470,000 distinct CDR3 sequences, 20% to 25% of them seen just once. The length of the CDR3 is 14 residues. Unmatched junction bases numbered 5, after V lost 4 bases and J lost 1 base. Germline assignment: CDR1 SQVTM and CDR2 ANQGSEA.

This chain links TRBV29-1 with TRBJ2-5; 8 bases are shared with TRBD2. The origin of this receptor is a female donor with Graves disease. The specimen was peripheral blood mononuclear cells (PBMCs), collected when the disease was refractory, from a patient treated with antithyroid drugs. As DNA, the CDR3 is TGCAGCGTTGCGGGCGGGAGGCCCCAAGAGACCCAGTACTTC. It is translated as CSVAGGRPQETQYF. The entire variable domain, with the rest obtained from reference TRBV29-1 and TRBJ2-5, is as follows: SAVISQKPSRDICQRGTSLTIQCQVDSQVTMMFWYRQQPGQSLTLIATANQGSEATYESGFVIDKFPISRPNLTFSTLTVSNMSPEDSSIYLCSVAGGRPQETQYFGPGTRLLVL.